This T cell receptor (beta chain) stems from a study of shared clonotypes between healthy human individuals (dated by TCRdb to 2020 to 2022). For the wider study: The cohort included three men and a couple of women between 18 and 49 years of age. Different laboratories and diverse techniques were used to prepare libraries and sequence TCR repertoires, to increase sequencing depth and limit assay-specific biases. For each donor, CD4 naive and CD4 memory were each given three plates, CD8 naive was given two plates, and CD8 memory was given one plate. Per donor, leukapheresis produced somewhere between about 0.94 and 10 billion PBMCs. To estimate repertoire size and how much clonotype sharing occurs between individuals, the study deeply sequenced the blood TCR repertoires of several healthy adults.

For the CD8 naive samples, CD45RO-negative cells were positively selected for CCR7, yielding a CD45RA+CCR7+ population from which TemRA cells were excluded. Healthy HIV-negative adults with no recently reported acute infections or vaccinations were included as donors. Every donor was a Caucasian adult residing in Nashville, Tennessee, USA. Blood was collected by leukapheresis, and PBMCs were isolated by Ficoll-Histopaque density gradient centrifugation and then cryopreserved in liquid nitrogen vapor phase. Purity and quantity of every magnetically sorted T cell population were checked by analytical flow cytometry. Genomic DNA was isolated from each sorted fraction and quantified by UV absorbance on a Nanodrop 2000c. Overall study outcomes, separate from this receptor: Incomplete sequencing was indicated by rarefaction of sorted-subset datasets, despite the large sequencing depth. Sampling was restricted to blood, and TCR repertoires in tissue are likely to differ from TCR repertoires in blood. Naive subsets generally had larger estimated clonotype richness than memory subsets. Compared with non-shared clonotypes, the clonotypes found in all four sorted-subset donors had higher generation probabilities. Roughly 5% of naive CD4, around 3.5% of naive CD8, roughly 2.4% of memory CD4, and 0.35% to 0.4% of memory CD8 clonotypes were shared across a few donors. The genetic and exposure-history diversity represented was limited by the small number of donors. Based on pairwise subsampling, the degree of clonotype sharing among donors was expected to be affected by sequencing depth.

Notes on this clone: Its antigen has not been determined. Base qualities are not recorded, but no much larger clone differs from it by a single base.

Using the deep immunoSEQ assay, multiplex PCR amplified TCR CDR3 regions from genomic DNA. For each cell subset, the extracted genomic DNA was distributed evenly across all wells of several immunoSEQ 96-well plates, and each plate served as one replicate. For sorted subsets, each replicate PCR was loaded with 200 ng genomic DNA, equivalent to some 31,000 T cell genomes. The purified libraries were quantified using a Qubit 3.0 fluorometer, sized with a Bioanalyzer 2100, and then quantified again using the KAPA Library Quantification kit. Every immunoSEQ 96-well plate was sequenced on a dedicated single-read 150-cycle Illumina NextSeq 550 flow cell. Under the source paper's analysis protocol: The immunoSEQ output contained only junctional sequences without quality scores, so filtering could not match that applied to full-length reads. To assign V/J genes and CDR3, sequences were annotated using PyIR, a Python wrapper for IgBLAST v1.9, with IMGT germline references. Reads were filtered out if the reads had weak V/J assignments (E-value above 1e-6), no CDR3, stop codons, out-of-frame junctions, or ambiguous translated residues. A V3J clonotype was defined by an identical inferred V gene, J gene, and CDR3 amino acid sequence. To compute the percentage overlap between repertoires, the number of shared unique clonotypes was divided by the size of the smaller repertoire. Richness of each repertoire was evaluated using RTK rarefaction, the Chao1 estimator, and Recon v2.1 estimates of unobserved clonotypes. OLGA was used to compute generation probabilities for all TCRbeta clonotypes that the gDNA method yielded from a handful of donors. TCRdb provides this immuneACCESS table in a form limited to in-frame rearrangements. Some clones are lacking; in checked studies, under half of them reflect an unresolved V gene, and why the rest are absent is not known. V, J and clone size are taken as reported in that table, and D and trimming were inferred from the DNA itself. Present in this sample are approximately 2,000,000 clones, 93% of which were seen just once. About 1.6% of the sample is held by the ten biggest clonotypes.

Counted from cysteine to phenylalanine, this CDR3 has 17 amino acids. The retained sequence is limited to the CDR3, 51 bases, with the frame set at the first base. V is shortened by 7 bases, J by 0 bases, and the region joining them spans 19 bases. Based on the germline V gene, the CDR1 and CDR2 sequences are LGHNT and FRNRAP. The specimen was naive CD8+ T cells from PBMCs. Per the publication, the cell subset or site label means: CD45RA+CCR7+. In this chain, TRBV12-5 is recombined with TRBJ1-3; the D gene is possibly TRBD1, with 6 bases matching. This clonotype was obtained from a man between 18 and 29 years old in good health. Some clones in this sample may be carry-over from other donors' samples. In nucleotide form, the sequence is TGTGCTAGTGCCCCTGGGTGGCAGGGGAGCTCTGGAAACACCATATATTTT. The encoded protein is CASAPGWQGSSGNTIYF.